This TCR beta chain was recovered during a study of monozygotic twins with inflammatory bowel disease. This CDR3 has 12 residues. Total RNA was isolated from whole blood without T cell sorting. Broader study findings: Fewer shared clonotypes with others were found in IBD patients than in healthy twins, especially with disease activity. Immunosuppressive treatments were not uniform, and this may have added variability to patient repertoires.

Concerning this clonotype itself: What it recognizes is unknown.

Total RNA input per TCR library was 3500 ng. TCRdb reworked the 5' RACE reads into one entry per CDR3 protein, no DNA. The sample is made up of approximately 400,000 distinct CDR3 sequences, and the top ten hold roughly 2.5% of it. The clonotype comes from a human donor with ulcerative colitis or Crohn's disease, or a healthy co-twin of an affected twin (not recorded which). This chain links TRBV12-3 or TRBV12-4 with TRBJ1-2. The source material was blood. The CDR3 sequence is CASSSRPRSYTF.